One and the same sample provided the 8 T cell receptor beta chains below, sequenced in a study of spatial heterogeneity in lung cancer. Whole-study results and caveats: Tracking of tumor mutation counts was seen in expanded intratumoral alpha and beta TCR counts.

From the 5' RACE reads, TCRdb called clonotypes with MiXCR, one entry per CDR3 protein. The repertoire includes 800 or so distinct CDR3 sequences, around 15% of them detected once, and around 23% sits in the top ten. Regarding time point: sample taken at primary tumor resection. Which antigens these TCRs recognize remains unknown. The sequencing here drew on lung tumor tissue, taken at surgery. These receptors all come from a female donor with early-stage non-small cell lung cancer.

This clonotype is medium-sized within its sample. V usage is TRBV7-9 and J usage is TRBJ2-2; maybe TRBD1 (5 bases). The germline V gene has CDR1 SEHNR and CDR2 FQNEAQ (reference sequence). The CDR3 sequence is 13 residues long. The V end was cut by 2 bases, the J end by 6 bases, with 7 bases between. CDR3 amino acids: CASSLWGAGELFF. Written as DNA, the CDR3 is TGTGCCAGCAGCTTATGGGGCGCCGGGGAGCTGTTTTTT. Based on the CDR3 plus reference TRBV7-9 and TRBJ2-2, the full variable domain is DTGVSQNPRHKITKRGQNVTFRCDPISEHNRLYWYRQTLGQGPEFLTYFQNEAQLEKSRLLSDRFSAERPKGSFSTLEIQRTEQGDSAMYLCASSLWGAGELFFGEGSRLTVL.

The chain carries TRBV5-1 and TRBJ1-2; D is unresolved. V was shortened by 0 bases and J by 4 bases, with 7 bases between the two germline ends. CDR3 length: 13 amino acids. Germline assignment: CDR1 SGHRS and CDR2 YFSETQ. Here the CDR3 reads CASSLGGAYGYTF. CDR3 sequence (DNA): TGCGCCAGCAGCTTGGGAGGCGCCTATGGCTACACCTTC.

Relative to its sample, this clonotype is large. V and J are TRBV30 and TRBJ1-1, with D hard to call. The germline V gene encodes CDR1 GTSNPN and CDR2 SVGIG (reference sequence). This CDR3 region has 13 residues. Deletions cut 0 bases from V and 1 base from J, with 6 bases between. The CDR3 is CAWSVRENTEAFF. CDR3 bases: TGTGCCTGGAGTGTACGGGAGAACACTGAAGCTTTCTTT.

By sample fraction, this clonotype is large. The chain combines TRBV20-1 with TRBJ2-5; 9 positions agree with TRBD1. The trim removed 0 bases at V and 4 bases at J, leaving 6 bases unmatched. Germline V gene data show CDR1 as DFQATT and CDR2 as SNEGSKA (reference sequence). The CDR3 consists of 15 residues. The CDR3 loop is CSAREGQGPRETQYF. The CDR3 DNA sequence: TGCAGTGCTAGAGAGGGACAGGGTCCTCGAGAGACCCAGTACTTC.

This clonotype was counted between two and nine times. The chain joins TRBV7-7 to TRBJ2-4; 9 nucleotides line up with TRBD2. V was pared by 2 bases and J by 6 bases, with 8 bases of the junction left unmatched. CDR3 length: 16 amino acids. The germline CDR1 and CDR2 sequences are SSHAT and FNYEAQ (reference sequence). CDR3: CASSLTAGGLGNIQYF. In DNA form, the CDR3 reads TGTGCCAGCAGCTTAACAGCGGGAGGTCTCGGAAACATTCAGTACTTC.

By share, this clonotype ranks as large. This chain links TRBV10-2 with TRBJ1-1; D ambiguous. Germline V gene data show CDR1 as WSHSY and CDR2 as SAAADI. This CDR3 spans 13 amino acids. Deletions cut 2 bases from V and 1 base from J, with 5 bases between. CDR3 in DNA: TGCGCCAGCAGTGAGAACCAGAACACTGAAGCTTTCTTT. Translating it yields CASSENQNTEAFF.

Judged by abundance, this clonotype is medium-sized. The chain is built from TRBV10-2 and TRBJ1-2; D remains ambiguous. This CDR3 contains 14 residues. V dropped 4 bases and J dropped 7 bases, with 16 bases sitting between them. Germline CDR1 is WSHSY and CDR2 is SAAADI. DNA for the CDR3: TGCGCCAGCAGTGGTGGAGACCGCTTCTCTGGCTACACCTTC. Translation gives CASSGGDRFSGYTF.

The chain joins TRBV4-1 to TRBJ2-7, with 7 positions matching TRBD1. CDR1 and CDR2 (germline): MGHRA, YSYEKL. V dropped 1 base and J dropped 0; count of bases not matched to a gene: 6. This CDR3 region has 16 residues. CDR3 nucleotides: TGCGCCAGCAGCCAAGCGTCCGACAGGGTCTCCTACGAGCAGTACTTC. Translating it yields CASSQASDRVSYEQYF.